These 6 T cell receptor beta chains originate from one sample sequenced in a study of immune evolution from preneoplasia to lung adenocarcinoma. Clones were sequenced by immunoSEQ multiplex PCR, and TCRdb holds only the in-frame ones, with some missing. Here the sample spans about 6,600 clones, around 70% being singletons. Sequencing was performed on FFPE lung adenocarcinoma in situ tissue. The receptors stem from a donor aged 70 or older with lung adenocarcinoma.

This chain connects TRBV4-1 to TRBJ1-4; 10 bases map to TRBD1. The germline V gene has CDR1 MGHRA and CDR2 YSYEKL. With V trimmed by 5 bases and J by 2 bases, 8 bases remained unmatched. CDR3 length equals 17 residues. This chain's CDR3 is CASSKGQGSRTNEKLFF. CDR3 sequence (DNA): TGCGCCAGCAGCAAGGGACAGGGGAGTAGGACTAATGAAAAACTGTTTTTT.

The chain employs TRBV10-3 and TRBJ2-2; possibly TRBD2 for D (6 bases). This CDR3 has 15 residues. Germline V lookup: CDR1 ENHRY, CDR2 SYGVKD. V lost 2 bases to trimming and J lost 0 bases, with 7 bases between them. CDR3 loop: CAISEGLSNTGELFF. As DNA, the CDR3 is TGTGCCATCAGTGAGGGACTATCGAACACCGGGGAGCTGTTTTTT.

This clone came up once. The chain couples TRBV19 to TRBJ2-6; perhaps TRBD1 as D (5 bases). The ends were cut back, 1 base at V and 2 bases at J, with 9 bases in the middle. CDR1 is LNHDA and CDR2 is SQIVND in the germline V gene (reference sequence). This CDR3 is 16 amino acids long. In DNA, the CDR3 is TGTGCCAGTAGTATAGCGGCAGGGACTGGGGCCAACGTCCTGACTTTC. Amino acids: CASSIAAGTGANVLTF.

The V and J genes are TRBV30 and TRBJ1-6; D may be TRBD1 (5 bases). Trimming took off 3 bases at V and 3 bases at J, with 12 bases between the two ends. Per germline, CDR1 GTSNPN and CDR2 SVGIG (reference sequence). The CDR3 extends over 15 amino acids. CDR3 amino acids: CAWRAGGNYNSPLHF. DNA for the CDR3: TGTGCCTGGAGGGCTGGGGGAAACTATAATTCACCCCTCCACTTT.

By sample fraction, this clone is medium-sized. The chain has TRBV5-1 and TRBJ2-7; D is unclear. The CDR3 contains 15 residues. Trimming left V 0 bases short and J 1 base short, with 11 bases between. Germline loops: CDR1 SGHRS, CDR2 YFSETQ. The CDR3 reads CASSLADPWSYEQYF. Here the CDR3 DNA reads TGCGCCAGCAGCTTGGCCGACCCTTGGTCCTACGAGCAGTACTTC. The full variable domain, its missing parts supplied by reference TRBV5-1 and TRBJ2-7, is KAGVTQTPRYLIKTRGQQVTLSCSPISGHRSVSWYQQTPGQGLQFLFEYFSETQRNKGNFPGRFSGRQFSNSRSEMNVSTLELGDSALYLCASSLADPWSYEQYFGPGTRLTVT.

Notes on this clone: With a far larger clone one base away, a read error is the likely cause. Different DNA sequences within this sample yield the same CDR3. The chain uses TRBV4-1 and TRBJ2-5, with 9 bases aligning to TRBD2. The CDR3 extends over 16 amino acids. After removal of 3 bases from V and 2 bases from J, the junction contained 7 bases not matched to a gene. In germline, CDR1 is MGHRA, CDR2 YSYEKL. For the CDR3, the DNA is TGCGCCAGCAGCCAGGGGGCTAGCGGGGCACAAGAGACCCAGTACTTC. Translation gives CASSQGASGAQETQYF.